Given below is one T cell receptor (beta chain) in context. The antigen is unknown. Whether given at about 4 or about 12 weeks, second doses were pooled. The repertoire was sequenced with immunoSEQ multiplex PCR; TCRdb's copy has only in-frame clones and lacks some. Among tens of thousands of clones, around 81% were seen once, and the ten largest hold roughly 25%. The sample belongs to a study of T cell responses to AZD1222 COVID-19 vaccine. The CDR3 covers 15 residues. Per germline, CDR1 MNHEY and CDR2 SVGAGI. Trimming pared 10 bases from V and 2 bases from J, leaving 18 bases between. Study-level results: Regions left unmutated in variants are reportedly the target of nearly half of spike-specific TCRs. After the peak T cell response, and only then, were repertoires sampled.

Here the sequenced sample was peripheral blood, taken 28 days after the second AZD1222 dose. This chain links TRBV6-5 with TRBJ1-5, with D perhaps TRBD1 (5 bases). The sequence derives from an adult who received the AZD1222 COVID-19 vaccine. CDR3 nucleotide sequence: TGTGCCACCGCTTTACAGGATAAGGGCAATCAGCCCCAGCATTTT. It codes for CATALQDKGNQPQHF.